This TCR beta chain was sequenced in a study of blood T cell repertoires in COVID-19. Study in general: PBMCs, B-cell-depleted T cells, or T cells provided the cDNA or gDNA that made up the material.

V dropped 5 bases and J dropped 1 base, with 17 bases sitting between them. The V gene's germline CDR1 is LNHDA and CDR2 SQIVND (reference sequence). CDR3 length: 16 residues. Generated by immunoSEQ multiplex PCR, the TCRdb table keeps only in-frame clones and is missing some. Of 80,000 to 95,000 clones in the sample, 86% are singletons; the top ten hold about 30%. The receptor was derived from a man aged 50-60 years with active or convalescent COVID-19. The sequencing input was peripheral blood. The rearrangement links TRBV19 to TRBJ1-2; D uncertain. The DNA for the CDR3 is TGTGCCAGTAGTTGGCTCAGGACTGATAATAACTATGGCTACACCTTC. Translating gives CASSWLRTDNNYGYTF.